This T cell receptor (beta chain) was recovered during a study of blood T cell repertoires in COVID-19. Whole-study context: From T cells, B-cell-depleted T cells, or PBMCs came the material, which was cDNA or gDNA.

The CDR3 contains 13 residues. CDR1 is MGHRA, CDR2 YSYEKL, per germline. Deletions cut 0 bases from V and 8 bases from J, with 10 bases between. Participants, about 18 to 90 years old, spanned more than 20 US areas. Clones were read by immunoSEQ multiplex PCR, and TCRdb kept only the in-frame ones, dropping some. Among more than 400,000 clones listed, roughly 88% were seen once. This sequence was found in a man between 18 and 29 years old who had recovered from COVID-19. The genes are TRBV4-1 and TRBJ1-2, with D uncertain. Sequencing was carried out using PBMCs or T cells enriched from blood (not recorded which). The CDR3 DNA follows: TGCGCCAGCAGCCAAGACGGGGTGGGAGGCTACACCTTC. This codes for CASSQDGVGGYTF.